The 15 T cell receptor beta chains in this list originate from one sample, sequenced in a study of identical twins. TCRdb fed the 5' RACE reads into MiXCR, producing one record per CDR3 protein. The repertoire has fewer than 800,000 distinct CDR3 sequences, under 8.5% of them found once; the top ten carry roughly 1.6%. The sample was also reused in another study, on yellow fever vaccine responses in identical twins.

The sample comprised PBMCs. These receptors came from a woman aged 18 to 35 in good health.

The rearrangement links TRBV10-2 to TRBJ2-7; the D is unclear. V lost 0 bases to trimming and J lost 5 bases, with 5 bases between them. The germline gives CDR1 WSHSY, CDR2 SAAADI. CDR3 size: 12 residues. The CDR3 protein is CASSESGNEQYV. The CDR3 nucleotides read TGCGCCAGCAGTGAGTCAGGAAACGAGCAGTACGTC.

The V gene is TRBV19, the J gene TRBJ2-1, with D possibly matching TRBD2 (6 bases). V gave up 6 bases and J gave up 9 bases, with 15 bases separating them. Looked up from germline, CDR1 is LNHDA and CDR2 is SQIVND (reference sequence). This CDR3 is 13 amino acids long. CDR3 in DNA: TGTGCCAGTAGGTTCCGGGGTAGCGGTGAGCAGTTCTTC. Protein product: CASRFRGSGEQFF. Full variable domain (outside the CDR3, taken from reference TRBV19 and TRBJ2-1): DGGITQSPKYLFRKEGQNVTLSCEQNLNHDAMYWYRQDPGQGLRLIYYSQIVNDFQKGDIAEGYSVSREKKESFPLTVTSAQKNPTAFYLCASRFRGSGEQFFGPGTRLTVL.

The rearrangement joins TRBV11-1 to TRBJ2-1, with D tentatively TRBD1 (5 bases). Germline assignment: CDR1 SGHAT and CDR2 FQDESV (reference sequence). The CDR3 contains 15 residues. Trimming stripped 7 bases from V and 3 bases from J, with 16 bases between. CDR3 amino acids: CASTLAAGRYNEQFF. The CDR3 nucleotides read TGTGCCAGCACCCTGGCGGCAGGGCGCTACAATGAGCAGTTCTTC.

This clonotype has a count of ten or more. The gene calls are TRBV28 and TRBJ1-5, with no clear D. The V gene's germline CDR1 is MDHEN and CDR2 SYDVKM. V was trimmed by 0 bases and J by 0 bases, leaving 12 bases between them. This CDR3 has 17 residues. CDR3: CASSLWPRRYSNQPQHF. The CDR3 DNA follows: TGTGCCAGCAGTTTATGGCCCCGTCGTTATAGCAATCAGCCCCAGCATTTT.

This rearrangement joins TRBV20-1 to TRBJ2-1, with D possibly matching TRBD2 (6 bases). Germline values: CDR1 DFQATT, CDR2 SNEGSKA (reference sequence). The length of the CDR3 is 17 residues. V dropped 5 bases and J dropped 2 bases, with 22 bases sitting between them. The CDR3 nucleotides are TGCAGTGCTCCCCCCTTTTTGAGCGGGCGAACCTACAATGAGCAGTTCTTC. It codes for CSAPPFLSGRTYNEQFF.

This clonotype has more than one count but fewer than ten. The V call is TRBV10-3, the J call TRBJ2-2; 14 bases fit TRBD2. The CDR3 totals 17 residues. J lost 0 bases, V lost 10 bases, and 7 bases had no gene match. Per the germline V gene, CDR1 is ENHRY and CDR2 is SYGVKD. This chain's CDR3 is CATRGLAGGTNTGELFF. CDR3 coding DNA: TGTGCCACCCGTGGACTAGCGGGGGGCACGAACACCGGGGAGCTGTTTTTT.

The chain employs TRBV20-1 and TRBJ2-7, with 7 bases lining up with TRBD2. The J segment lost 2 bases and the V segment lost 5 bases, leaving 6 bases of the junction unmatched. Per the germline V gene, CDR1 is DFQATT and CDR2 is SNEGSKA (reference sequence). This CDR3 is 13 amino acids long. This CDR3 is CSAAGGLPYEQYF. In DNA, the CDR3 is TGCAGTGCTGCTGGGGGACTACCCTACGAGCAGTACTTC.

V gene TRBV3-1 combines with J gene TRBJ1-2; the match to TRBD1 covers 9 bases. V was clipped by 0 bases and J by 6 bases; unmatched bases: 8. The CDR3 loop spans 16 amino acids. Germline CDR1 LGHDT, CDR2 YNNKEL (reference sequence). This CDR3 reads CASSQDLGQGWDGYTF. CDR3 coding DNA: TGTGCCAGCAGCCAAGATCTGGGACAGGGATGGGATGGCTACACCTTC.

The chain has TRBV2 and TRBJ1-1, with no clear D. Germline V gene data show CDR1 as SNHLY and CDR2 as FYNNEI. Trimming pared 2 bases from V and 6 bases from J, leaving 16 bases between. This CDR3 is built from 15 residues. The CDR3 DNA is TGTGCCAGCAGTGAAAAACACGGACTGGTCGCTGAAGCTTTCTTT. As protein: CASSEKHGLVAEAFF.

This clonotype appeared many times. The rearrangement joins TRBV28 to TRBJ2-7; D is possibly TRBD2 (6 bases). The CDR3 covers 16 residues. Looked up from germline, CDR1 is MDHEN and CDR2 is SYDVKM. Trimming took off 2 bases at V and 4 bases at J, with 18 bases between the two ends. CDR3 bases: TGTGCCAGCAGTTTAGGAGGGTCGGTCCACGGTTACGAGCAGTACTTC. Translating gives CASSLGGSVHGYEQYF. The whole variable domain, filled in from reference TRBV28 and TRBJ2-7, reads DVKVTQSSRYLVKRTGEKVFLECVQDMDHENMFWYRQDPGLGLRLIYFSYDVKMKEKGDIPEGYSVSREKKERFSLILESASTNQTSMYLCASSLGGSVHGYEQYFGPGTRLTVT.

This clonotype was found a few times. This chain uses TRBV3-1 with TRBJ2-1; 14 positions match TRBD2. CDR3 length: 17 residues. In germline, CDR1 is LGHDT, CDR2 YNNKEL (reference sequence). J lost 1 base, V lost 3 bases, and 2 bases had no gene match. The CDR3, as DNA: TGTGCCAGCAGCCAGACTAGCGGGAGGGTTTCCTACAATGAGCAGTTCTTC. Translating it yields CASSQTSGRVSYNEQFF.

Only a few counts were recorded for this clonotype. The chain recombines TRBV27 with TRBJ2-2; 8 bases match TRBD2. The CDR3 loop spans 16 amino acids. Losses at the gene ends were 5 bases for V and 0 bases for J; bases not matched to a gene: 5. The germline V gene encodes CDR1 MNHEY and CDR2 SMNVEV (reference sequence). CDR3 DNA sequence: TGTGCCAGCAGTGCGGGACTAGTTGCGAACACCGGGGAGCTGTTTTTT. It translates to CASSAGLVANTGELFF.

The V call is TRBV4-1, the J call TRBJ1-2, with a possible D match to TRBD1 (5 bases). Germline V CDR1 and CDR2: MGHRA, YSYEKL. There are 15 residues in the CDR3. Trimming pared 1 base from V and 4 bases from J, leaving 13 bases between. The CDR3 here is CASSQGVGGGYGYTF. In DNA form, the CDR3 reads TGCGCCAGCAGCCAAGGGGTGGGGGGAGGCTATGGCTACACCTTC.

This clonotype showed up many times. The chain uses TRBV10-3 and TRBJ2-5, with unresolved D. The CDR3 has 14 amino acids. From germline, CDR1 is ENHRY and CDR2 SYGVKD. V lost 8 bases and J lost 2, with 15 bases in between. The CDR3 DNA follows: TGTGCCATCTCACTGGGATCGACACAAGAGACCCAGTACTTC. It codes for CAISLGSTQETQYF.

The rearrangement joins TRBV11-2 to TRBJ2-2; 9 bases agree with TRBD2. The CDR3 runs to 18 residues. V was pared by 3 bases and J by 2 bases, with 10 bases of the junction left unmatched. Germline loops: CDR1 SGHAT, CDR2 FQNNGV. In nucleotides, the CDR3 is TGTGCCAGCAGCTTCTCTCTAGCGGGGAGGGGCAACACCGGGGAGCTGTTTTTT. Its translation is CASSFSLAGRGNTGELFF.